The 21 T cell receptor beta chains in this list originate from one sample, sequenced in a study of neurological immune-mediated disorders. TCRdb reprocessed the 5' RACE reads with MiXCR, giving one entry per CDR3 protein. The repertoire includes roughly 28,000 distinct CDR3 sequences, around 3.2% of them detected once, and approximately 6.7% sits in the top ten. The specimen sequenced was PBMCs. These receptors were taken from a woman aged 25 to 45 with multiple sclerosis.

The rearrangement links TRBV4-3 to TRBJ2-3, with D uncertain. CDR3 length equals 15 residues. Trimming stripped 0 bases from V and 2 bases from J, with 9 bases between. The V gene's germline CDR1 is LGHNA and CDR2 YSLEER. As DNA, the CDR3 is TGCGCCAGCAGCCAAGAATCGCAGTACACAGATACGCAGTATTTT. It is translated as CASSQESQYTDTQYF.

This clonotype was recorded a few times. The V gene is TRBV6-5, the J gene TRBJ2-3; tentatively, D is TRBD1 or TRBD2 (5 bases each). Trimming cost V 5 bases and J 5 bases, with 14 bases left between them. This CDR3 comprises 14 residues. Germline V gene data show CDR1 as MNHEY and CDR2 as SVGAGI. Here the CDR3 DNA reads TGTGCCAGCAGTCCACCGGGACGGGAAGATACGCAGTATTTT. Protein: CASSPPGREDTQYF.

There are many counts of this clonotype. J is TRBJ1-3 and V is TRBV5-1; D is perhaps TRBD1 (5 bases). Trimming took 6 bases from V and 0 from J, leaving 13 bases between them. Germline values: CDR1 SGHRS, CDR2 YFSETQ. The CDR3 consists of 15 residues. The CDR3 DNA follows: TGCGCCAGCACCGAAACGACAGTCTCTGGAAACACCATATATTTT. It translates to CASTETTVSGNTIYF. Based on the CDR3 plus reference TRBV5-1 and TRBJ1-3, the full variable domain is KAGVTQTPRYLIKTRGQQVTLSCSPISGHRSVSWYQQTPGQGLQFLFEYFSETQRNKGNFPGRFSGRQFSNSRSEMNVSTLELGDSALYLCASTETTVSGNTIYFGEGSWLTVV.

The V call is TRBV7-6, the J call TRBJ2-2; D is undetermined. The V end was cut by 3 bases, the J end by 4 bases, with 9 bases between. The germline V gene encodes CDR1 SGHVS and CDR2 FNYEAQ. The CDR3 is made up of 14 amino acids. CDR3 loop: CASSFPVSTGELFF. The CDR3, as DNA: TGTGCCAGCAGCTTCCCCGTTTCCACCGGGGAGCTGTTTTTT.

This clonotype was observed at least ten times. The chain is built from TRBV5-6 and TRBJ1-4; 7 nucleotides agree with TRBD1. Trimming removed 4 bases from V and 10 bases from J; junction bases left unmatched: 16. The CDR3 extends over 16 amino acids. Germline V lookup: CDR1 SGHDT, CDR2 YYEEEE. The CDR3 bases are TGTGCCAGCAGCCTAAGACAGGGTGGGGATATTGGAAAACTGTTTTTT. This gives the protein CASSLRQGGDIGKLFF.

In this sample, this clonotype turned up many times. The J gene is TRBJ1-1, the V gene TRBV6-2 or TRBV6-3, with D possibly being TRBD1 (6 bases). The CDR3 is made up of 14 amino acids. The germline V gene has CDR1 MNHEY and CDR2 SVGEGT. The V end was cut by 7 bases, the J end by 3 bases, with 15 bases between. DNA of the CDR3: TGTGCCAGCACCGCACAGGGTTACGACACTGAAGCTTTCTTT. Translation gives CASTAQGYDTEAFF.

This clonotype was seen at least ten times. The chain couples TRBV7-2 to TRBJ2-7; the D gene is possibly TRBD2 (6 bases). Between the trimmed V and J ends, which lost 1 base and 2 bases, there was a span of 9 bases. The CDR3 covers 14 residues. Germline lookup yields CDR1 SGHTA and CDR2 FQGNSA. CDR3: CASSLERGTYEQYF. CDR3 sequence (DNA): TGTGCCAGCAGCTTAGAGCGCGGGACCTACGAGCAGTACTTC.

This clonotype occurred many times. The chain employs TRBV27 and TRBJ1-6; D possibly corresponds to TRBD1 (6 bases). V lost 8 bases, J lost 2 bases, and 13 bases lay in between. CDR1 and CDR2 (germline): MNHEY, SMNVEV (reference sequence). The CDR3 contains 15 residues. The CDR3 DNA sequence: TGTGCCAGCCAGTGGGGGGCTCCCTATAATTCACCCCTCCACTTT. Translating it yields CASQWGAPYNSPLHF.

This clonotype occurred a few times. This could be a read error, since a much larger clone is one nucleotide away. The chain couples TRBV5-1 to TRBJ2-7; possibly TRBD2 for D (5 bases). Trimming left V 4 bases short and J 2 bases short, with 13 bases between. Germline loops: CDR1 SGHRS, CDR2 YFSETQ. The CDR3 runs 14 residues. This CDR3 is CASSLTRGTYEQYF. The CDR3 DNA reads as TGCGCCAGCAGCCTCACTAGAGGTACCTACGAGCAGTACTTC. The full variable domain, with the rest looked up from reference TRBV5-1 and TRBJ2-7, is KAGVTQTPRYLIKTRGQQVTLSCSPISGHRSVSWYQQTPGQGLQFLFEYFSETQRNKGNFPGRFSGRQFSNSRSEMNVSTLELGDSALYLCASSLTRGTYEQYFGPGTRLTVT.

This clonotype rates as medium-sized. The chain recombines TRBV28 with TRBJ2-7, with 8 nucleotides matching TRBD2. In germline, CDR1 is MDHEN, CDR2 SYDVKM. Trimming took 6 bases from V and 0 from J; bases not matched to a gene: 10. This CDR3 spans 16 amino acids. The CDR3 loop reads CASSPTLAGGSYEQYF. As DNA, the CDR3 is TGTGCCAGCAGCCCCACCCTTGCGGGAGGCTCCTACGAGCAGTACTTC.

This clonotype was detected many times. The chain links TRBV20-1 to TRBJ2-3; possible D gene TRBD1, 6 bases. Per the germline V gene, CDR1 is DFQATT and CDR2 is SNEGSKA (reference sequence). There are 15 residues in the CDR3. The V end was cut by 4 bases, the J end by 4 bases, with 18 bases between. The CDR3: CSATSRGVSADTQYF. In nucleotides, the CDR3 is TGCAGTGCTACAAGCAGGGGTGTATCGGCAGATACGCAGTATTTT.

In this sample, this clonotype turned up many times. V is TRBV7-2 and J is TRBJ2-1, with D unclear. Germline CDR1 and CDR2: SGHTA and FQGNSA. V was trimmed by 2 bases and J by 6 bases, leaving 8 bases between them. The length of the CDR3 is 13 residues. The CDR3 sequence: CASSLLKSNEQFF. The DNA of the CDR3 is TGTGCCAGCAGCTTATTAAAGAGCAATGAGCAGTTCTTC.

This clonotype was picked up a small number of times. The chain couples TRBV20-1 to TRBJ2-7; the D gene could be TRBD1 or TRBD2 (5 bases each). The germline CDR1 and CDR2 sequences are DFQATT and SNEGSKA (reference sequence). The V end lost 6 bases, the J end lost 8 bases, and 20 bases lay between the germline ends. The CDR3 extends over 13 amino acids. The CDR3 region is CSATGRGALKQYF. The DNA of the CDR3 is TGCAGTGCCACAGGTAGAGGGGCTTTAAAGCAGTACTTC.

This clonotype was seen a few times. The J gene is TRBJ1-6, the V gene TRBV5-1, with a weak D call TRBD1 (5 bases). This CDR3 spans 13 amino acids. From germline, CDR1 is SGHRS and CDR2 YFSETQ. Trimming stripped 5 bases from V and 9 bases from J, with 12 bases between. The DNA for the CDR3 is TGCGCCAGCAGTCCTTCAGGGACTTCACCCCTCCACTTT. Protein product: CASSPSGTSPLHF.

This clonotype was seen ten or more times. The rearrangement uses TRBV27 and TRBJ2-7, with 11 bases lining up with TRBD1. Trimming removed 4 bases from V and 2 bases from J; junction bases left unmatched: 4. From germline, CDR1 is MNHEY and CDR2 SMNVEV (reference sequence). The CDR3 totals 15 residues. The CDR3 DNA reads TGTGCCAGCAGTTCTGGACAGGGGGCGACCTACGAGCAGTACTTC. This codes for CASSSGQGATYEQYF.

Remarks on this clonotype: With a much larger clone just one base away, this may be a read error. The V and J genes are TRBV7-9 and TRBJ1-4; D is ambiguous. In germline, CDR1 is SEHNR, CDR2 FQNEAQ (reference sequence). V was cut by 6 bases and J by 3 bases, with 2 bases left in between. The CDR3 length is 11 residues. The CDR3 nucleotides read TGTGCCAGCAGATCTAATGAAAAACTGTTTTTT. This gives the protein CASRSNEKLFF.

This clonotype was picked up many times. This sequence joins TRBV2 and TRBJ1-5; D is unresolved. Trimming removed 5 bases from V and 0 bases from J, with 11 bases in between. CDR1 and CDR2 from the germline V gene are SNHLY and FYNNEI. CDR3 length: 15 amino acids. The CDR3 region is CASSQIGPSNQPQHF. CDR3 nucleotides: TGTGCCAGCAGTCAAATCGGACCTAGCAATCAGCCCCAGCATTTT.

This clonotype was seen at least ten times. The chain has TRBV5-1 and TRBJ2-1; 8 positions agree with TRBD2. The V gene's germline CDR1 is SGHRS and CDR2 YFSETQ. This CDR3 has 15 amino acids. Trimming cost V 2 bases and J 6 bases; bases outside gene matches: 7. The CDR3 coding sequence is TGCGCCAGCAGCTTTCCGGGGGGGCCCCGCAATGAGCAGTTCTTC. Protein product: CASSFPGGPRNEQFF.

This clonotype showed up many times. This could be a read error, since a much larger clone is one nucleotide away. This chain links TRBV15 with TRBJ2-7; no firm D call. The germline V gene encodes CDR1 LNHNV and CDR2 YYDKDF (reference sequence). The CDR3 contains 14 residues. The V and J ends lost 0 bases and 2 bases respectively, with 8 bases between them. CDR3: CATSRDQNTYEQYF. The CDR3 nucleotides read TGTGCCACCAGCAGAGATCAAAACACCTACGAGCAGTACTTC.

This clonotype appeared a few times. The V gene is TRBV12-3 or TRBV12-4, the J gene TRBJ2-3, with TRBD2 identical over 10 bases. V lost 6 bases, J lost 0 bases, and 3 bases stayed unmatched. CDR3 length: 15 residues. The CDR3 nucleotides read TGTGCCAGCAGGCGGACTAGCGGAAGCACAGATACGCAGTATTTT. As protein: CASRRTSGSTDTQYF.

This clonotype was counted at least ten times. The chain uses TRBV9 and TRBJ2-4; 8 nucleotides agree with TRBD1. Germline CDR1 and CDR2: SGDLS and YYNGEE. The CDR3 covers 13 residues. The V and J ends lost 8 bases and 8 bases, in that order; junction bases with no gene match: 9. Here the CDR3 reads CASATGDEDIQYF. CDR3 sequence (DNA): TGTGCCAGTGCGACAGGGGACGAGGACATTCAGTACTTC. The full variable domain, completed using reference TRBV9 and TRBJ2-4, is DSGVTQTPKHLITATGQRVTLRCSPRSGDLSVYWYQQSLDQGLQFLIQYYNGEERAKGNILERFSAQQFPDLHSELNLSSLELGDSALYFCASATGDEDIQYFGAGTRLSVL.